This TCR beta chain was recorded in a study of blood T cell repertoires in COVID-19. Study at large: The cDNA or gDNA used as material had been derived from T cells, B-cell-depleted T cells, or PBMCs.

Sequencing was performed with immunoSEQ multiplex PCR; in TCRdb, only in-frame clones are kept and a portion is missing. The table lists some 220,000 clones, approximately 78% of them singletons. Trimming removed 0 bases at V and 2 bases at J, with 14 bases between. Germline lookup yields CDR1 WNHNN and CDR2 SYGVQD (reference sequence). The CDR3 sequence is 16 residues long. The rearrangement links TRBV10-1 to TRBJ2-7, with unresolved D. Input material: peripheral blood. The receptor was isolated from a woman in her 70s with COVID-19, enrolled during active disease. This CDR3 is CASSESRDLITYEQYF. The CDR3, as DNA: TGCGCCAGCAGTGAGTCCAGAGACTTAATAACCTACGAGCAGTACTTC.